This is a list of T cell receptor beta chains from one sample in a study of T cell changes during pregnancy in multiple sclerosis. Repertoires were generated with immunoSEQ multiplex PCR, while TCRdb's copy carries only in-frame clones and drops some. The table lists approximately 69,000 clones, roughly nine tenths of them singletons. Source: CD4+ T cells from peripheral blood mononuclear cells, taken in the third trimester of pregnancy. Receptor source: a female donor in good health, enrolled as a control in a pregnancy study. Each CDR3 is given with its conserved first and last residue. The D gene is left open where the match is weak. Size is stated for part of the rows, as once, few or many counts, or as a class when the clone is expanded.

J gene,clone size,D gene,V gene,CDR3 DNA,CDR3 protein
TRBJ1-5,.,.,TRBV5-1,TGCGCCAGCAGCTTGGGGGAGTACAATCAGCCCCAGCATTTT,CASSLGEYNQPQHF
TRBJ2-3,.,.,TRBV30,TGTGCCTGGAGGAATACTAGGGGGGGAGATACGCAGTATTTT,CAWRNTRGGDTQYF
TRBJ2-5,.,.,TRBV5-1,TGCGCCAGCAGCCCGAGGTGGAGGGAGACCCAGTACTTC,CASSPRWRETQYF
TRBJ2-1,.,TRBD1,TRBV6-5,TGTGCCAGCAGACCGGGACAGGGGGGCTACAATGAGCAGTTCTTC,CASRPGQGGYNEQFF
TRBJ1-5,few,.,TRBV7-9,TGTGCCAGCAGCTTAGCTCTCAATCAGCCCCAGCATTTT,CASSLALNQPQHF
TRBJ1-4,few,.,TRBV7-8,TGTGCCAGCAGCTTAATCCCCTGGGGGAGGAGTGAAAAACTGTTTTTT,CASSLIPWGRSEKLFF
TRBJ1-1,.,.,TRBV27,TGTGCCAGCCGATTAACAGGGAGCACTGAAGCTTTCTTT,CASRLTGSTEAFF
TRBJ2-2,.,TRBD2,TRBV5-1,TGCGCCAGCAGCCTCACTAGCGGGGGAAACGGGGAGCTGTTTTTT,CASSLTSGGNGELFF
TRBJ1-5,.,.,TRBV9,TGTGCCAGCAGCCCCCGGCTGAGACACCCCTATAGCAATCAGCCCCAGCATTTT,CASSPRLRHPYSNQPQHF
TRBJ1-3,.,TRBD1,TRBV19,TGTGCCAGTACCGAAACAACGACAGGGGCTGGAAACACCATATATTTT,CASTETTTGAGNTIYF
TRBJ2-2,.,.,TRBV25-1,TGTGCCAGCAGTCCTAGCGCGATCACCGGGGAGCTGTTTTTT,CASSPSAITGELFF
TRBJ2-1,.,.,TRBV5-8,TGTGCCAGCAGGTCCATGGGCCCTAATGAGCAGTTCTTC,CASRSMGPNEQFF
TRBJ1-1,.,.,TRBV19,TGTGCCAGTGGGGCCTTTGAAGCTTTCTTT,CASGAFEAFF
TRBJ1-6,.,.,TRBV1,TGCACCAGCAGCCAAGATGAAGGGACACCTATATCTTCCTATAATTCACCCCTCCACTTT,CTSSQDEGTPISSYNSPLHF
TRBJ2-1,.,TRBD2,TRBV15,TGTGCCACCAGCAGGGGGGGGTCGGTCTACAATGAGCAGTTCTTC,CATSRGGSVYNEQFF
TRBJ2-7,.,TRBD1,TRBV6-1,TGTGCCAGCAGTGAAGAAAAATTGAGACAGGGTCCATACGAGCAGTACTTC,CASSEEKLRQGPYEQYF
TRBJ2-6,.,.,TRBV5-1,TGCGCCAGCAGCTCACAGAGCTCTGGGGCCAACGTCCTGACTTTC,CASSSQSSGANVLTF
TRBJ1-5,few,TRBD1,TRBV2,TGTGCCAGCACCAAAAGGACAGGGTTCAATCAGCCCCAGCATTTT,CASTKRTGFNQPQHF
TRBJ2-5,.,TRBD2,TRBV10-3,TGTGCCATCAGTGAGTCGAGCGGGGGGGTTTTTCGAACCCAGTACTTC,CAISESSGGVFRTQYF
TRBJ1-2,.,TRBD1,TRBV6-5,TGTGCCAGCAGTTATCGACAGGGAGGCTATGGCTACACCTTC,CASSYRQGGYGYTF
TRBJ2-5,.,TRBD1,TRBV15,TGTGCCACCAGCAGAGCCCAAACCGGACAGGTAGAGACCCAGTACTTC,CATSRAQTGQVETQYF
TRBJ2-3,.,TRBD2,TRBV9,TGTGCCAGCAGCGTAGAGGGCGGGGGGACGGATACGCAGTATTTT,CASSVEGGGTDTQYF
TRBJ2-1,.,.,TRBV7-2,TGTGCCAGCGTAAGCGACAATGAGCAGTTCTTC,CASVSDNEQFF
TRBJ2-2,.,TRBD1,TRBV5-4,TGTGCCAGCAGCGAGGGACAGTCGAACACCGGGGAGCTGTTTTTT,CASSEGQSNTGELFF
TRBJ1-2,.,.,TRBV11-2,TGTGCCAGCAGCCCAGGACAGTCAGGGGGCTACACCTTC,CASSPGQSGGYTF
TRBJ1-2,.,.,TRBV9,TGTGCCAGCAGCCCAAGGACAGCCGCCAACTATGGCTACACCTTC,CASSPRTAANYGYTF
TRBJ2-7,once,.,TRBV18,TGTGCCAGCACAGCAACGTCGGGAGCGGGCGAGCAGTACTTC,CASTATSGAGEQYF
TRBJ1-1,.,.,TRBV5-1,TGCGCCAGCAGCTCTACAGTGGGGAACACTGAAGCTTTCTTT,CASSSTVGNTEAFF
TRBJ2-2,.,TRBD1,TRBV4-2,TGTGCCAGCAGCCAAGATCCTCGACAGGGGGCGGACACCGGGGAGCTGTTTTTT,CASSQDPRQGADTGELFF
TRBJ1-1,.,.,TRBV5-4,TGTGCCAGCAGCCTCCCCGGCGGGATGAGGGCAAACACTGAAGCTTTCTTT,CASSLPGGMRANTEAFF
TRBJ1-1,.,.,TRBV7-2,TGTGCCAGCAGCCAAGAACAGGGTTACACTGAAGCTTTCTTT,CASSQEQGYTEAFF
TRBJ1-2,.,TRBD1,TRBV6-1,TGTGCCAGCAAAGAACAGGGGTACTATGGCTACACCTTC,CASKEQGYYGYTF
TRBJ1-5,.,.,TRBV4-3,TGCGCCAGCAGCCATCGGCCCCAGCATTTT,CASSHRPQHF
TRBJ1-2,once,.,TRBV6-5,TGTGCCAGCAGTAGAACAGGGTACAATGGCTACACCTTC,CASSRTGYNGYTF
TRBJ2-3,.,TRBD2,TRBV7-2,TGTGCCAGCAGCTTAGGCGCGCGGGGGGGCGGTACGCAGTATTTT,CASSLGARGGGTQYF
TRBJ2-7,.,.,TRBV4-3,TGCGCCAGCAGCCAGAAGTTACAGGGAGCCTACGAGCAGTACTTC,CASSQKLQGAYEQYF
TRBJ2-1,.,.,TRBV19,TGTGCCAGTAGCCTCGGTGGGACATCGAACAATGAGCAGTTCTTC,CASSLGGTSNNEQFF
TRBJ2-5,once,.,TRBV7-2,TGTGCCAGCAGCCCTCTGGCCTCTCAAGAGACCCAGTACTTC,CASSPLASQETQYF
TRBJ1-1,few,.,TRBV19,TGTGCCAGTGACAGGAACACTGAAGCTTTCTTT,CASDRNTEAFF
TRBJ2-7,.,TRBD1,TRBV15,TGTGCCACCAGCAGAGCCACCGGGACAGACTATACCTACGAGCAGTACTTC,CATSRATGTDYTYEQYF
TRBJ1-1,.,TRBD1,TRBV11-2,TGTGCCAGCAGCTGGACAGGGGGTGAAGCTTTCTTT,CASSWTGGEAFF
TRBJ1-1,.,TRBD1,TRBV7-2,TGTGCCAGCAGCATGGACAGGGGCGGTGAAGCTTTCTTT,CASSMDRGGEAFF
TRBJ2-7,once,TRBD2,TRBV19,TGTGCCAGTAGTATCAGCGGGGCCTCCTACGAGCAGTACTTC,CASSISGASYEQYF
TRBJ1-1,.,.,TRBV9,TGTGCCAGCAGCGTAGAGATACGGGACACTGAAGCTTTCTTT,CASSVEIRDTEAFF
TRBJ1-2,.,.,TRBV30,TGTGCCTGGAGTGTCGGGGTTAACTATGGCTACACCTTC,CAWSVGVNYGYTF
TRBJ2-5,.,TRBD1,TRBV6-1,TGTGCCAGCAGTGCGTACTATGGACAGGGTGAAGAGACCCAGTACTTC,CASSAYYGQGEETQYF
TRBJ2-1,.,.,TRBV9,TGTGCCAGCAGCGTAGAGATCGGGGACACCTACAATGAGCAGTTCTTC,CASSVEIGDTYNEQFF
TRBJ2-1,.,TRBD2,TRBV7-3,TGTGCCAGCAGGTCAACTAGCGGGGGCTGGAATGAGCAGTTCTTC,CASRSTSGGWNEQFF
TRBJ2-1,.,TRBD2,TRBV7-2,TGTGCCAGCAGCTTAGGACTAGCCGGCAATGAGCAGTTCTTC,CASSLGLAGNEQFF
TRBJ2-1,.,TRBD2,TRBV6-5,TGTGCCAGCAGTTACCGGATAGGACTAGCGGAAAATGAGCAGTTCTTC,CASSYRIGLAENEQFF
TRBJ2-3,.,TRBD1,TRBV30,TGTGCCTGGAACACAGGGGCGAGAGATACGCAGTATTTT,CAWNTGARDTQYF
TRBJ2-5,.,TRBD2,TRBV10-3,TGTGCCATCAGTGAGTCCGCTAAGCGGGGAACGGAGACCCAGTACTTC,CAISESAKRGTETQYF
TRBJ1-2,once,.,TRBV7-9,TGTGCCAGCAGCTTAGTGGACTCCCATGGCTACACCTTC,CASSLVDSHGYTF
TRBJ2-1,.,.,TRBV2,TGTGCCAGCAGTGAAGGTTTCGGGGAGGAGCAGTTCTTC,CASSEGFGEEQFF